This TCR beta chain was observed in a study of blood T cell repertoires in COVID-19. Per the original methods: By means of reference gene primer amplification, nucleated cell counts were estimated. The data were produced by immunoSEQ multiplex PCR, yet TCRdb's version contains in-frame clones alone and is incomplete. The DNA was the basis for D and trimming; V, J and clone size are from that table. The sample lists about 170,000 clones; 86% were seen once. The germline V gene encodes CDR1 MNHEY and CDR2 SVGAGI. There are 15 residues in the CDR3. Trimming removed 7 bases at V and 3 bases at J, with 17 bases between.

The sample taken for sequencing was peripheral blood. The source of this sequence is a woman aged 55 to 70 with COVID-19, enrolled during active disease. The V gene is TRBV6-5, the J gene TRBJ2-3, with D perhaps TRBD2 (7 bases). DNA of the CDR3: TGTGCCAGCAAAGATTGGGGGGGGCCGACAGATACGCAGTATTTT. Its translation is CASKDWGGPTDTQYF.